The present TCR beta chain was sequenced within a study of stem cell transplantation in POMP-related autoinflammatory disease. The germline V and J ends were trimmed by 0 bases and 4 bases, with 9 bases remaining between them. The germline V gene encodes CDR1 SGHRS and CDR2 YFSETQ. The CDR3 is 14 residues long. Study results and caveats: PRAID patients trended toward lower TRB diversity and higher clonality in all analyzed T-cell subsets. In PRAID patients, the number of distinct TRB V-J gene pairings was restricted.

Concerning this clone itself: Its antigen remains unknown.

Profiling relied on immunoSEQ multiplex PCR, and the TCRdb table lists in-frame clones only, not all of them. The repertoire holds some 68,000 clones, roughly 88% seen once, with about 0.7% in the top ten. This sample comprised CD4+ T cells from PBMCs, obtained after stem cell transplantation. This chain links TRBV5-1 with TRBJ2-3; D is perhaps TRBD2 (6 bases). The origin of this receptor is a human patient with POMP-related autoinflammation and immune dysregulation (PRAID). Some T cells may be graft donor cells. CDR3 sequence reads: CASSLGRGADTQYF. CDR3 DNA sequence: TGCGCCAGCAGCTTGGGGAGGGGTGCAGATACGCAGTATTTT.